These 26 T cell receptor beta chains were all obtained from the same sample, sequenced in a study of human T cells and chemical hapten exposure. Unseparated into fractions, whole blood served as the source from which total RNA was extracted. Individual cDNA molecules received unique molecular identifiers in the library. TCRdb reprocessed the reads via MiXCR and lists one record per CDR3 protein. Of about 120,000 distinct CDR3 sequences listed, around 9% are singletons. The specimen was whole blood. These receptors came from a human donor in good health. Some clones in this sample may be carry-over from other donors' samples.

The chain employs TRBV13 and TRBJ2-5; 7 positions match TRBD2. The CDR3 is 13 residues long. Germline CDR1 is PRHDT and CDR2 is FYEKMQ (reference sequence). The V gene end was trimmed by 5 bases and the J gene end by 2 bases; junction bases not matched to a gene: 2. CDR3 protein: CASSTSDQETQYF. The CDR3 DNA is TGTGCCAGCAGCACTAGCGATCAAGAGACCCAGTACTTC.

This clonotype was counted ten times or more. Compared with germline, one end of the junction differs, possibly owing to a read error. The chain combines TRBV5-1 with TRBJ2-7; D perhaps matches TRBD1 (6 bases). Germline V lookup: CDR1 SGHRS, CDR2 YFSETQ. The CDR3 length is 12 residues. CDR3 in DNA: TGTGCCAGCAGCCCGGACAGCTACGAGCAGTACTTC. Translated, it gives CASSPDSYEQYF.

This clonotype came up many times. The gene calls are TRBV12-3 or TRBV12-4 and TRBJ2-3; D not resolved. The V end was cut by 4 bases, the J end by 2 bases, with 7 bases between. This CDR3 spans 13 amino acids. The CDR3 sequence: CASSSPHTDTQYF. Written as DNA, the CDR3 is TGTGCCAGCAGTTCCCCTCACACAGATACGCAGTATTTT.

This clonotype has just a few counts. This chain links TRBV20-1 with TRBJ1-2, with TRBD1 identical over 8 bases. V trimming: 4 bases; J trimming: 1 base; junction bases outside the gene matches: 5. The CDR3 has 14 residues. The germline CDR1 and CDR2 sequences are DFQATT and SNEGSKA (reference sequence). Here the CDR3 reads CSANQGQGNYGYTF. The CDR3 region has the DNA TGCAGTGCTAATCAAGGACAGGGTAACTATGGCTACACCTTC.

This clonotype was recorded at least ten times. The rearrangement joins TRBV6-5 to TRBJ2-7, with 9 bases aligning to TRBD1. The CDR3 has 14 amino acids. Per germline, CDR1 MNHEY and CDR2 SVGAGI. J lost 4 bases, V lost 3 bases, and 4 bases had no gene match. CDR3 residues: CASSYGTGFYEQYF. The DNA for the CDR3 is TGTGCCAGCAGTTATGGGACAGGGTTTTACGAGCAGTACTTC.

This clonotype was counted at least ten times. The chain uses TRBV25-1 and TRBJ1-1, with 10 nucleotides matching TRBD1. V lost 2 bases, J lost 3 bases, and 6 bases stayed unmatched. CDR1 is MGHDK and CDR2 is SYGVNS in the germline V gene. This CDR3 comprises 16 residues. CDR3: CASSEGPDRGDTEAFF. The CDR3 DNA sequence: TGTGCCAGCAGTGAAGGCCCGGACAGGGGGGACACTGAAGCTTTCTTT.

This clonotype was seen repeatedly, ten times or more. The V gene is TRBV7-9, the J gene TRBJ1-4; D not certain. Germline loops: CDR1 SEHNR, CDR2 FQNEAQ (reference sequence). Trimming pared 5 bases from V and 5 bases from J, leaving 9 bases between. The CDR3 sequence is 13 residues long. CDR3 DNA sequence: TGTGCCAGCAGCATGCCTCAAAATGAAAAACTGTTTTTT. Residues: CASSMPQNEKLFF.

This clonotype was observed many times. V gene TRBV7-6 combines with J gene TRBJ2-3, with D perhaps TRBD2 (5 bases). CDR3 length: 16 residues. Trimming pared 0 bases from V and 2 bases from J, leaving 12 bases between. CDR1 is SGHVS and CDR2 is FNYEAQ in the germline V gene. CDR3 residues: CASSLAVGELTDTQYF. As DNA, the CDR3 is TGTGCCAGCAGCTTAGCTGTCGGGGAACTCACAGATACGCAGTATTTT.

The CDR3 sequence is CASSPTQGLGIAGELFF. For the CDR3, the DNA is TGTGCCAGCAGCCCGACTCAGGGATTGGGAATCGCCGGGGAGCTGTTTTTT. The V gene is TRBV11-3, the J gene TRBJ2-2, with D tentatively TRBD1 (5 bases). With 5 bases removed from V and 6 bases from J, the gap between germline ends came to 22 bases. This CDR3 is built from 17 residues. Germline CDR1 SGHNT, CDR2 YENEEA.

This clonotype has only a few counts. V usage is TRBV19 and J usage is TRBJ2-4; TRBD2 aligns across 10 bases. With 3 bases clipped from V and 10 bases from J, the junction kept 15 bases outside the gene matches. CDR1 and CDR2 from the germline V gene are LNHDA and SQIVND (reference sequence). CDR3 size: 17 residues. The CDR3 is CASSILQTSGLGRIQYF. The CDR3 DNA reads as TGTGCCAGTAGTATCCTACAGACTAGCGGGCTTGGGAGGATTCAGTACTTC.

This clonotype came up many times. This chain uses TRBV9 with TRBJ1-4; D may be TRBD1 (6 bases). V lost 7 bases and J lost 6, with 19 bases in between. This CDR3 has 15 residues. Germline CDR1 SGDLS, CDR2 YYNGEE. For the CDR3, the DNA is TGTGCCAGCTCACAGCGCGGGGGCGCCGATGAAAAACTGTTTTTT. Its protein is CASSQRGGADEKLFF.

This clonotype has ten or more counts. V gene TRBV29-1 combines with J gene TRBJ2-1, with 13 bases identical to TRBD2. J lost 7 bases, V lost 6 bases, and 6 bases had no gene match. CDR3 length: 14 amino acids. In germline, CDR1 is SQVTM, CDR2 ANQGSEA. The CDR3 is CSVEGLAGWNEQFF. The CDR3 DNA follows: TGCAGCGTAGAGGGACTAGCGGGGTGGAATGAGCAGTTCTTC.

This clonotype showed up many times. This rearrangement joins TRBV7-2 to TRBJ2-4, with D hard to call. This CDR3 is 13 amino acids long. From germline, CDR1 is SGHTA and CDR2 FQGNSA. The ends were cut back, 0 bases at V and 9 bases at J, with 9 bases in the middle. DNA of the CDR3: TGTGCCAGCAGCTTAGCAGGGAAGGGCATTCAGTACTTC. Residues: CASSLAGKGIQYF.

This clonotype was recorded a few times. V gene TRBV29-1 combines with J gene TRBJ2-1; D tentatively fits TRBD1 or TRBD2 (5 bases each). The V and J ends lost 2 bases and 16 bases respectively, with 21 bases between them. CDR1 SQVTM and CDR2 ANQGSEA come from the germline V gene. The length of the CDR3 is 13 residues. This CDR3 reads CSVEFPGTGWEFF. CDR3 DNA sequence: TGCAGCGTTGAATTCCCCGGGACGGGTTGGGAATTCTTC.

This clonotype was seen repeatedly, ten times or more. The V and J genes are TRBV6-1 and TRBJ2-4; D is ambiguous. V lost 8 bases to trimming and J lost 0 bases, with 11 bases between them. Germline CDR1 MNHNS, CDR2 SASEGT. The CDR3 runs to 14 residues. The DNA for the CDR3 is TGTGCCAGCGGTGGTCTTCTAGCCAAAAACATTCAGTACTTC. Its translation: CASGGLLAKNIQYF.

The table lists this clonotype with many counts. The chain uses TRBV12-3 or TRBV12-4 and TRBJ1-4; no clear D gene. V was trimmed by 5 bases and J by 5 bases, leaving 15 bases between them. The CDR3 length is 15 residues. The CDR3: CASSLQDGLNEKLFF. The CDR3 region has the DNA TGTGCCAGCAGTCTTCAGGACGGCTTGAATGAAAAACTGTTTTTT.

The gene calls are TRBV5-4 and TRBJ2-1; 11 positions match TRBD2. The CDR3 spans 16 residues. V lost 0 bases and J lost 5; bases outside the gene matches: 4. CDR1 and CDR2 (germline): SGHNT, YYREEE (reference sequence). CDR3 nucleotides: TGTGCCAGCAGCTTGGGGCTAGCGGGAGGTAACAATGAGCAGTTCTTC. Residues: CASSLGLAGGNNEQFF.

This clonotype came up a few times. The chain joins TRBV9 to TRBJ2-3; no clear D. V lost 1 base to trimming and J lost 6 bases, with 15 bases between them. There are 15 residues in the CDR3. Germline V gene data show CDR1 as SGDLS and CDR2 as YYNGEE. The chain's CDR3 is CASSVTHEGMDTQYF. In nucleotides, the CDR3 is TGTGCCAGCAGCGTAACTCATGAAGGGATGGATACGCAGTATTTT.

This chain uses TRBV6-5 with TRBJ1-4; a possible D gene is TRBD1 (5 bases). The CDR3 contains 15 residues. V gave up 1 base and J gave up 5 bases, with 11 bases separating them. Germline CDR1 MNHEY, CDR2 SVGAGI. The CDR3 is CASSYFPGPNEKLFF. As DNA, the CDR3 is TGTGCCAGCAGTTACTTTCCGGGACCAAATGAAAAACTGTTTTTT.

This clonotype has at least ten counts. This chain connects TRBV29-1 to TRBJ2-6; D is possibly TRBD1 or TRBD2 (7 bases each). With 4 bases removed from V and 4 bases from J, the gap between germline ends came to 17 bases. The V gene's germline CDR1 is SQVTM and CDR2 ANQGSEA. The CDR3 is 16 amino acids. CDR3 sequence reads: CSVGLGGGAGANVLTF. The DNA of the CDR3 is TGCAGCGTTGGTCTGGGAGGGGGCGCCGGGGCCAACGTCCTGACTTTC.

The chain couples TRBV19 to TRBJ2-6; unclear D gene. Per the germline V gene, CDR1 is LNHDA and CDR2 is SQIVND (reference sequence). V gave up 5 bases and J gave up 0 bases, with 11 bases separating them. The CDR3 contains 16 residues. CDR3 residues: CASSRTARSGANVLTF. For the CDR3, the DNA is TGTGCCAGTAGTCGGACCGCTCGCTCTGGGGCCAACGTCCTGACTTTC.

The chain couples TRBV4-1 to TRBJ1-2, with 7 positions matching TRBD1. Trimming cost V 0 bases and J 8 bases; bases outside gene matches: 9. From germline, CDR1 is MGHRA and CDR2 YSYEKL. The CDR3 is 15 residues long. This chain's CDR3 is CASSQDDRDSLGYTF. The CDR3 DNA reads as TGCGCCAGCAGCCAAGATGACAGGGACTCGCTGGGCTACACCTTC.

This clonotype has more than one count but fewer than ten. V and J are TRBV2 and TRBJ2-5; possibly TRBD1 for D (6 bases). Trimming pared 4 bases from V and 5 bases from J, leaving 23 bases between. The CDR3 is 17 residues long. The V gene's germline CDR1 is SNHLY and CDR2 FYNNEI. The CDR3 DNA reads TGTGCCAGCAGTGTAGGGGGAGAGGGCGCGGGTTTGGAGACCCAGTACTTC. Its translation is CASSVGGEGAGLETQYF.

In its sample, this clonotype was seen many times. CDR3 loop: CSVGKRLSTDTQYF. CDR3 DNA sequence: TGCAGCGTTGGGAAGCGGCTAAGCACAGATACGCAGTATTTT. This chain joins TRBV29-1 and TRBJ2-3; D may be TRBD2 (5 bases). The CDR3 consists of 14 residues. Germline-derived CDR1 and CDR2 are SQVTM and ANQGSEA. The germline V and J ends were trimmed by 4 bases and 0 bases, with 11 bases remaining between them.

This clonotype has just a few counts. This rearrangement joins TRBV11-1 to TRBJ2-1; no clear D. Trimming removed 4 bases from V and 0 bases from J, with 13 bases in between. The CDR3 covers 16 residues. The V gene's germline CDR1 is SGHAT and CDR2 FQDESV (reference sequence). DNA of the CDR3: TGTGCCAGCAGCTCGACCGCGTCCCGCTCCTACAATGAGCAGTTCTTC. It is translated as CASSSTASRSYNEQFF.

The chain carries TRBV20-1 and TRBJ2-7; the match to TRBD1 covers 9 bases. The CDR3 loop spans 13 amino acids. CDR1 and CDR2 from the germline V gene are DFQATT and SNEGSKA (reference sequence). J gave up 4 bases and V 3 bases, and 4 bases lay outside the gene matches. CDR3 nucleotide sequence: TGCAGTGCTAGGGGACAGGGAAGGTACGAGCAGTACTTC. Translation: CSARGQGRYEQYF.